The rows below give T cell receptor beta chains drawn from one sample of a study of cytomegalovirus exposure and HLA in healthy donors. Here immunoSEQ multiplex PCR was the method, and the copy in TCRdb shows in-frame clones only, minus some. The sample records roughly 86,000 clones, almost 97% being singletons. Sample: PBMCs. These receptors came from a man aged 18 to 35 in good health and CMV-seropositive. The CDR3 runs from the conserved cysteine through the conserved F or W. The D gene is left open where the match is weak. Size tells how often a clone was seen (once, few, many) or the class of an expanded clone, and some rows leave it out.

D gene: .
V gene: TRBV15
clone size: .
CDR3 protein: CATKGSGQETQYF

D gene: TRBD1
V gene: TRBV10-3
clone size: .
CDR3 protein: CAISDGQGAIYEQYF

D gene: .
V gene: TRBV27
clone size: .
CDR3 protein: CAIRGRESSGANVLTF

D gene: TRBD2
V gene: TRBV5-1
clone size: .
CDR3 protein: CASSSGTGLAGRDTQYF

D gene: TRBD2
V gene: TRBV5-5
clone size: .
CDR3 protein: CASSLQTSGRVREQYF

D gene: .
V gene: TRBV28
clone size: .
CDR3 protein: CASSLIAVLPKAFF

D gene: .
V gene: TRBV5-1
clone size: .
CDR3 protein: CASSAGTLNTEAFF

D gene: TRBD2
V gene: TRBV6-5
clone size: .
CDR3 protein: CASSPAGVNYEQYF

D gene: TRBD1
V gene: TRBV29-1
clone size: once
CDR3 protein: CSVAGTAQETQYF

D gene: .
V gene: TRBV27
clone size: .
CDR3 protein: CASSWGEHDTDTQYF

D gene: TRBD2
V gene: TRBV7-8
clone size: .
CDR3 protein: CASSLARLAGIYEQYF

D gene: .
V gene: TRBV4-2
clone size: .
CDR3 protein: CASSQEPADRSSGYTF

D gene: TRBD1
V gene: TRBV5-5
clone size: .
CDR3 protein: CASSLRGQGANMNTEAFF

D gene: TRBD1
V gene: TRBV19
clone size: once
CDR3 protein: CATLDRANYEQYF

D gene: .
V gene: TRBV29-1
clone size: .
CDR3 protein: CSVTDTQETQYF

D gene: .
V gene: TRBV5-6
clone size: .
CDR3 protein: CASSWRVASHLGDTQYF

D gene: TRBD1
V gene: TRBV29-1
clone size: once
CDR3 protein: CSGSGGRGTEAFF

D gene: .
V gene: TRBV27
clone size: .
CDR3 protein: CASSMTENTEAFF

D gene: .
V gene: TRBV13
clone size: .
CDR3 protein: CASSLGSRVSYEQYF

D gene: .
V gene: TRBV12-5
clone size: once
CDR3 protein: CASGFGQGYGYTF

D gene: .
V gene: TRBV30
clone size: .
CDR3 protein: CAWGVSYGYTF

D gene: .
V gene: TRBV6-1
clone size: .
CDR3 protein: CASSEWLERELNEQFF

D gene: TRBD2
V gene: TRBV4-1
clone size: .
CDR3 protein: CASSQGVAGGRDYEQYF

D gene: .
V gene: TRBV5-1
clone size: .
CDR3 protein: CASSLRGIGDTQYF

D gene: TRBD1
V gene: TRBV5-4
clone size: .
CDR3 protein: CASSLGGQGGQPQHF

D gene: .
V gene: TRBV27
clone size: .
CDR3 protein: CASSSQETQYF

D gene: TRBD2
V gene: TRBV27
clone size: .
CDR3 protein: CASSRLGRASAEQYF

D gene: TRBD1
V gene: TRBV5-1
clone size: .
CDR3 protein: CASNRQTGTGTYEQYF

D gene: .
V gene: TRBV6-4
clone size: .
CDR3 protein: CASSDGSTDTQYF

D gene: TRBD2
V gene: TRBV4-2
clone size: .
CDR3 protein: CASSQKREHTDTQYF

D gene: TRBD2
V gene: TRBV19
clone size: .
CDR3 protein: CASSIVTSGTYEQYF

D gene: .
V gene: TRBV27
clone size: once
CDR3 protein: CASSLYTGELFF

D gene: TRBD1
V gene: TRBV11-2
clone size: .
CDR3 protein: CASSLDTWDRGLGTEAFF

D gene: .
V gene: TRBV19
clone size: .
CDR3 protein: CASSITEQETQYF

D gene: .
V gene: TRBV4-2
clone size: .
CDR3 protein: CASSQEVGWAGELFF

D gene: TRBD1
V gene: TRBV4-1
clone size: .
CDR3 protein: CASSRSGTGAANYGYTF

D gene: TRBD1
V gene: TRBV28
clone size: .
CDR3 protein: CACSGTGIREQYF

D gene: TRBD1
V gene: TRBV7-3
clone size: .
CDR3 protein: CASSSQGAGWNEQFF

D gene: .
V gene: TRBV5-4
clone size: .
CDR3 protein: CASSFRFQETQYF

D gene: TRBD1
V gene: TRBV28
clone size: .
CDR3 protein: CASSLLDRSSYEQYF

D gene: .
V gene: TRBV27
clone size: .
CDR3 protein: CASSLLRNTEAFF

D gene: TRBD1
V gene: TRBV5-1
clone size: .
CDR3 protein: CASSEGQNNYGYTF

D gene: .
V gene: TRBV27
clone size: .
CDR3 protein: CASSLYPGVGQETQYF

D gene: .
V gene: TRBV7-2
clone size: .
CDR3 protein: CASSLGGSGAYEQYF

D gene: TRBD1
V gene: TRBV4-1
clone size: .
CDR3 protein: CASSHPRDPTGENGYTF

D gene: TRBD1
V gene: TRBV11-2
clone size: .
CDR3 protein: CASSFRDREGDTQYF

D gene: .
V gene: TRBV6-5
clone size: once
CDR3 protein: CATSPGTTAGEAFF

D gene: .
V gene: TRBV5-4
clone size: .
CDR3 protein: CASSPGRTGTEAFF

D gene: .
V gene: TRBV27
clone size: .
CDR3 protein: CASSFADTQYF

D gene: .
V gene: TRBV5-4
clone size: .
CDR3 protein: CASSLGQGMNTEAFF

D gene: .
V gene: TRBV5-1
clone size: .
CDR3 protein: CASSLWGVASNTEAFF

D gene: .
V gene: TRBV9
clone size: .
CDR3 protein: CASSDPPGGTYNEQFF

D gene: .
V gene: TRBV19
clone size: .
CDR3 protein: CASSFRETQYF

D gene: .
V gene: TRBV29-1
clone size: .
CDR3 protein: CSVEDPTRTEAFF

D gene: TRBD1
V gene: TRBV27
clone size: .
CDR3 protein: CASSFGTGAYEQYF

D gene: .
V gene: TRBV28
clone size: .
CDR3 protein: CASSLSGWYQETQYF

D gene: .
V gene: TRBV19
clone size: once
CDR3 protein: CASKLYTGELFF

D gene: .
V gene: TRBV9
clone size: .
CDR3 protein: CASSDRAGETQYF

D gene: .
V gene: TRBV30
clone size: .
CDR3 protein: CAWSLRGDGNTIYF

D gene: TRBD1
V gene: TRBV19
clone size: .
CDR3 protein: CASRGPGQGETEAFF